This T cell receptor (beta chain) was captured in a study of blood T cell repertoires in COVID-19. Study-wide background: Whether acute or convalescent, the COVID-19 samples came from the United States, Italy and Spain. T cells, B-cell-depleted T cells, or PBMCs provided the cDNA or gDNA that served as material.

How the authors handled the data: The authors estimated nucleated cell counts from reference gene primer amplification. Only in-frame clones appear in the TCRdb table, and some are missing; sequencing was by immunoSEQ multiplex PCR. For V, J and clone size, that table is used; D and trimming come from the DNA. This sample has 300,000 to 450,000 clones, with approximately 81% found just once. V was clipped by 8 bases and J by 6 bases; unmatched bases: 9. CDR3 length equals 13 residues. This sequence originates from a woman under 30 with acute or convalescent COVID-19. The chain uses TRBV12-3 or TRBV12-4 and TRBJ2-7; 8 bases line up with TRBD1. Sequencing used peripheral blood. CDR3 nucleotide sequence: TGTGCCAGCTCCGGGACAGGCCCCTTCGAGCAGTACTTC. It specifies CASSGTGPFEQYF.